The 4 T cell receptor beta chains below all came from one sample that was sequenced in a study of post-analysis software for immune sequencing data (dated by TCRdb to between 2014 and 2017). Library prep was done by PCR. The sequencer was an Illumina HiSeq 2500. To reduce PCR and sequencing biases, unique molecular identifiers were incorporated into the TCR beta cDNA libraries. TCRdb ran its own pipeline on the public reads, namely fastp trimming at Q25 and MiXCR clone calling, and kept in-frame beta chains. CDR3 protein duplicates are merged, each entry listing the most common genes and DNA. Here the sample has about 800,000 distinct CDR3 sequences; less than 35% occur a single time. Of the sample, around 0.56% falls within the top ten clones. Overall study outcomes, separate from this receptor: Patients showed significantly higher frequencies than controls for roughly 5 TRBV segments, among them TRBV5-6, TRBV5-1 and TRBV20-1.

Antigen specificity for these receptors is unknown. Specimen: blood. The source of these receptors is a girl aged 5-17 years with multiple sclerosis.

V and J are TRBV12-3 or TRBV12-4 and TRBJ1-2, with D hard to call. V was shortened by 1 base and J by 0 bases, with 15 bases between the two germline ends. This CDR3 region has 17 residues. The CDR3 DNA follows: TGTGCCAGCAGTTTAGGTGGGGTTTTTCGAGCTAACTATGGCTACACCTTC. This gives the protein CASSLGGVFRANYGYTF.

This sequence joins TRBV29-1 and TRBJ1-2; D is unresolved. This CDR3 is built from 12 residues. CDR1 and CDR2 from the germline V gene are SQVTM and ANQGSEA. Trimming removed 3 bases at V and 1 base at J, with 6 bases between. The CDR3 region is CSVDRSNYGYTF. CDR3 bases: TGCAGCGTTGACAGGAGTAACTATGGCTACACCTTC.

The chain is built from TRBV3-1 and TRBJ1-5; D not certain. Germline V CDR1 and CDR2: LGHDT, YNNKEL (reference sequence). There are 15 residues in the CDR3. V gave up 1 base and J gave up 0 bases, with 7 bases separating them. The CDR3 DNA is TGTGCCAGCAGCCAAGGTGAATATAGCAATCAGCCCCAGCATTTT. This gives the protein CASSQGEYSNQPQHF. Filled out from reference TRBV3-1 and TRBJ1-5, the complete variable domain reads DTAVSQTPKYLVTQMGNDKSIKCEQNLGHDTMYWYKQDSKKFLKIMFSYNNKELIINETVPNRFSPKSPDKAHLNLHINSLELGDSAVYFCASSQGEYSNQPQHFGDGTRLSIL.

This clonotype was counted only a few times. The V gene is TRBV20-1, the J gene TRBJ1-2, with a tentative D call TRBD1 (6 bases). Germline V gene data show CDR1 as DFQATT and CDR2 as SNEGSKA (reference sequence). V gave up 0 bases and J gave up 5 bases, with 19 bases separating them. The CDR3 contains 16 residues. The CDR3 nucleotides read TGCAGTGCTAGAGATCCCGCGGGGGGGCATTGGTATGGCTACACCTTC. Translated, it gives CSARDPAGGHWYGYTF.